Listed below are T cell receptor beta chains from one sample, sequenced in a study of blood T cell repertoires in COVID-19. Generated by immunoSEQ multiplex PCR, the TCRdb table keeps only in-frame clones and is missing some. The table shows some 190,000 clones, with approximately 92% occurring only once. Specimen: PBMCs or T cells enriched from blood (not recorded which). The receptors shown here come from a middle-aged woman with acute COVID-19. The CDR3 runs from the conserved cysteine through the conserved F or W. Each record gives: V gene, J gene, CDR3 protein.

>TRBV19|TRBJ1-1
CASSIVGAPRTEAFF
>TRBV29-1|TRBJ2-2
CSAEHRGNTGELFF
>TRBV6-2/TRBV6-3|TRBJ2-1
CASSYAPYNEQFF
>TRBV5-1|TRBJ2-2
CASSYSTANTGELFF
>TRBV13|TRBJ1-2
CASSYRTGALGYTF
>TRBV18|TRBJ1-1
CASSPRGSNTEAFF
>TRBV6-1|TRBJ1-4
CASSEGPEEKLFF
>TRBV5-5|TRBJ2-3
CASSGGQVTDTQYF
>TRBV25-1|TRBJ2-2
CASSDVRQGASGELFF
>TRBV5-6|TRBJ2-7
CASSLATTSGGYEQYF
>TRBV15|TRBJ1-1
CATSNDRGTMNTEAFF
>TRBV4-1|TRBJ2-5
CASSQDGGAETQYF
>TRBV5-5|TRBJ2-7
CASSLTRPSYEQYF
>TRBV12-5|TRBJ2-2
CASGLGLAGGGELFF
>TRBV6-5|TRBJ2-3
CASSRDRGVDTQYF
>TRBV18|TRBJ2-7
CASSPEGGASYEQYF
>TRBV29-1|TRBJ2-7
CSAYDSGGALEQYF
>TRBV3-1/TRBV3-2|TRBJ2-1
CASSQEVMTGLAETEQFF
>TRBV16|TRBJ1-1
CASSQGAGAFF
>TRBV28|TRBJ1-3
CASSPDSRGAGNTIYF
>TRBV12-3/TRBV12-4|TRBJ1-5
CASRQGANQPQHF
>TRBV27|TRBJ2-5
CASSSRQSQETQYF
>TRBV2|TRBJ1-3
CASRSAGVGSGNTIYF
>TRBV10-1|TRBJ2-3
CASSESEESDTQYF
>TRBV19|TRBJ2-7
CASSSGDRYYEQYF
>TRBV7-8|TRBJ1-1
CASSLARTGNTEAFF
>TRBV4-1|TRBJ1-2
CASSQEIRGYGYTF
>TRBV5-1|TRBJ2-7
CASSLNPGQGRHEQYF
>TRBV4-1|TRBJ2-1
CASSQLGSGGADEQFF
>TRBV11-2|TRBJ2-3
CASSPGSDTQYF
>TRBV19|TRBJ2-1
CASSIDSGNSYEQFF
>TRBV25-1|TRBJ1-6
CASSEAGTRGSPLHF
>TRBV28|TRBJ2-3
CASSLLRGGTDTQYF
>TRBV11-2|TRBJ2-7
CASSLVGGSYEQYF
>TRBV6-1|TRBJ1-2
CASSERRQGRGYTF